This T cell receptor beta chain was captured by sequencing in a study of blood T cells in healthy people across ages. A J-beta primer mix and a sample-barcoded 5' primer were used in a second PCR of about 6 to 12 cycles. TCRdb fed the 5' RACE reads into MiXCR, producing one record per CDR3 protein. The sample includes some 900,000 distinct CDR3 sequences, about 48% seen only once; the top ten take roughly an eighth. The germline CDR1 and CDR2 sequences are SGHDT and YYEEEE. This CDR3 has 16 amino acids. After removal of 7 bases from V and 3 bases from J, the junction contained 9 bases not matched to a gene. In this sample, this clonotype turned up a few times.

The TCR comes from a young man in good health. The specimen sequenced was blood. The chain uses TRBV5-6 and TRBJ2-6; the match to TRBD1 covers 8 bases. DNA of the CDR3: TGTGCCAGCGCCTCAGGGGGCGCGGTTGGGGCCAACGTCCTGACTTTC. This sequence encodes CASASGGAVGANVLTF.